This T cell receptor (beta chain) was sequenced during a study of T cells in Graves' hyperthyroidism and ophthalmopathy. Overall study results and limits: Clonotypes that were expanded in thyroid above 0.001 mostly appeared in blood too.

Disease duration under 2 months; hyperthyroidism patients were aged 18 to 65. This clonotype appeared many times. What it binds is unknown. RNA transcripts were the template for amplifying TCR beta CDR3 regions. Using the HTBI primer set, a first-round RT-PCR was run on the TCR CDR3. TCRdb reprocessed the multiplex PCR reads with MiXCR, giving one entry per CDR3 protein. The data show approximately 360,000 distinct CDR3 sequences, around 16% seen once. The CDR3 consists of 15 residues. Germline V gene lookup returns CDR1 SGHTA and CDR2 FQGNSA. V was pared by 5 bases and J by 3 bases, with 14 bases between.

What was sequenced was blood. This chain uses TRBV7-2 with TRBJ2-1; D remains unclear. The TCR sequence derives from a woman aged 18-29 years with Graves' hyperthyroidism that later progressed to Graves' ophthalmopathy. CDR3 amino acids: CASSRAASDYNEQFF. In DNA form, the CDR3 reads TGTGCCAGCAGCCGGGCCGCGAGCGACTACAATGAGCAGTTCTTC.